Listed below are T cell receptor beta chains from one sample, sequenced in a study of CD8+CD57+ T cells in acquired aplastic anemia. TCRdb independently ran MiXCR on the reads; one entry per CDR3 protein. Of 150,000 to 200,000 distinct CDR3 sequences in the sample, 48% were seen once. The source material was sorted CD4+, CD8+, or CD8+CD57+ T cells (not recorded which) from PBMCs. All receptors come from a human donor with aplastic anemia. The CDR3 runs from the conserved cysteine through the conserved F or W. Fields, in order: J gene, D gene, V gene, clone size, CDR3 protein, CDR3 DNA. The D gene is left open where the match is weak. The size entry is marked missing in some rows and otherwise reads once, few, many or a size class.

TRBJ1-2 | NA | TRBV12-5 | few | CASGLVGSLSANYGYTF | TGTGCTAGTGGTTTGGTAGGCAGCCTATCAGCTAACTATGGCTACACCTTC
TRBJ1-1 | TRBD1 | TRBV12-3/TRBV12-4 | NA | CASSTPTGKNTEAFF | TGTGCCAGCAGTACACCGACAGGGAAGAACACTGAAGCTTTCTTT
TRBJ2-3 | TRBD2 | TRBV11-3 | NA | CASSGAGGPDTQYF | TGTGCCAGCAGCGGGGCGGGAGGGCCAGATACGCAGTATTTT
TRBJ2-5 | TRBD2 | TRBV29-1 | many | CSVGSGVGETQYF | TGCAGCGTTGGTAGCGGGGTGGGGGAGACCCAGTACTTC
TRBJ2-5 | NA | TRBV7-3 | NA | CASSLLRGDETQYF | TGTGCCAGCAGCTTACTCCGGGGCGATGAGACCCAGTACTTC
TRBJ2-2 | TRBD2 | TRBV19 | NA | CASLPTSGLAGGPGELFF | TGTGCCAGTCTTCCAACGTCGGGACTAGCGGGAGGGCCCGGGGAGCTGTTTTTT
TRBJ2-7 | NA | TRBV20-1 | NA | CSARRSSPHEQYF | TGCAGTGCTAGAAGGTCTAGCCCCCACGAGCAGTACTTC
TRBJ2-3 | NA | TRBV12-3/TRBV12-4 | NA | CASSLTGTSTDTQYF | TGTGCCAGCAGTTTAACGGGGACTAGCACAGATACGCAGTATTTT
TRBJ2-1 | NA | TRBV24-1 | NA | CATSERGNEQFF | TGTGCCACCAGTGAAAGGGGGAATGAGCAGTTCTTC
TRBJ1-5 | TRBD1 | TRBV3-1 | NA | CASSRPGQGYNQPQHF | TGTGCCAGCAGCCGCCCGGGACAGGGGTACAATCAGCCCCAGCATTTT
TRBJ2-7 | NA | TRBV15 | few | CATGDRSYEQYF | TGTGCCACCGGGGACCGTTCCTACGAGCAGTACTTC
TRBJ2-7 | TRBD1 | TRBV20-1 | NA | CSAQTGDSWEQYF | TGCAGTGCTCAGACAGGGGACTCGTGGGAGCAGTACTTC
TRBJ2-1 | TRBD2 | TRBV10-2 | NA | CASREGTYNEQFF | TGCGCCAGCCGGGAGGGGACCTACAATGAGCAGTTCTTC
TRBJ2-1 | TRBD2 | TRBV12-3/TRBV12-4 | NA | CASSRGGRSNEQFF | TGTGCCAGCAGCCGGGGGGGCAGGTCCAATGAGCAGTTCTTC
TRBJ2-3 | NA | TRBV29-1 | NA | CSAGDSDTQYF | TGCAGCGCCGGGGATTCAGATACGCAGTATTTT
TRBJ2-1 | NA | TRBV7-8 | few | CASSRGTRADEQFF | TGTGCCAGCAGCAGGGGTACGCGAGCGGACGAGCAGTTCTTC
TRBJ2-5 | TRBD1 | TRBV24-1 | NA | CATRPMDRGHETQYF | TGTGCCACCAGACCCATGGACAGGGGGCATGAGACCCAGTACTTC
TRBJ2-5 | NA | TRBV24-1 | NA | CATSEAAMYQETQYF | TGTGCCACCAGTGAGGCAGCGATGTACCAAGAGACCCAGTACTTC
TRBJ2-2 | NA | TRBV19 | many | CASSRGQRAGELFF | TGTGCCAGTAGTAGGGGTCAGCGAGCCGGGGAGCTGTTTTTT
TRBJ2-7 | NA | TRBV20-1 | many | CSAPKPIPPPEQYF | TGCAGTGCTCCAAAGCCAATCCCCCCTCCCGAGCAGTACTTC
TRBJ2-3 | NA | TRBV2 | NA | CASGGAGTQYF | TGTGCCAGCGGGGGGGCAGGGACGCAGTATTTT
TRBJ2-1 | NA | TRBV11-2 | few | CASSSGLTESKEQFF | TGTGCCAGCAGCTCCGGACTAACGGAATCCAAAGAGCAGTTCTTC
TRBJ1-1 | NA | TRBV7-6 | NA | CASSLVGEAGEAFF | TGTGCCAGCAGCTTAGTTGGGGAGGCAGGTGAAGCTTTCTTT
TRBJ1-1 | TRBD1 | TRBV10-3 | NA | CAISDTGDTEAFF | TGTGCCATCAGTGACACAGGGGACACTGAAGCTTTCTTT
TRBJ1-2 | NA | TRBV5-6 | NA | CASSLSGSVYTF | TGTGCCAGCAGCTTGTCTGGGAGTGTCTACACCTTC
TRBJ1-2 | NA | TRBV7-2 | few | CASSLGQGWLYGYTF | TGTGCCAGCAGCTTAGGGCAGGGCTGGCTCTATGGCTACACCTTC
TRBJ1-2 | NA | TRBV2 | NA | CASSVNDRSIYGYTF | TGTGCCAGCAGTGTTAATGACAGGTCGATCTATGGCTACACCTTC
TRBJ2-3 | NA | TRBV25-1 | many | CASSTADTQYF | TGTGCCAGCAGCACAGCGGATACGCAGTATTTT
TRBJ2-1 | NA | TRBV12-3/TRBV12-4 | many | CASSAAVGEQFF | TGTGCCAGCAGTGCTGCGGTGGGTGAGCAGTTCTTC
TRBJ2-7 | NA | TRBV19 | NA | CASSIGVTPTYEQYF | TGTGCCAGTAGTATAGGGGTGACCCCAACCTACGAGCAGTACTTC
TRBJ1-1 | NA | TRBV29-1 | NA | CSVARAENTEAFF | TGCAGCGTTGCGAGGGCAGAGAACACTGAAGCTTTCTTT
TRBJ2-3 | NA | TRBV29-1 | NA | CSVVRGSADTQYF | TGCAGCGTTGTGAGGGGTAGCGCAGATACGCAGTATTTT
TRBJ1-2 | NA | TRBV21-1 | many | CASRPHPLLQGEGANYGYTF | TGTGCCAGCAGACCCCATCCTCTCTTACAGGGAGAGGGGGCTAACTATGGCTACACCTTC
TRBJ2-7 | TRBD1 | TRBV24-1 | many | CATSDTGTGPYEQYF | TGTGCCACCAGTGACACCGGGACAGGGCCCTACGAGCAGTACTTC